Listed below are T cell receptor beta chains from one sample, sequenced in a study of post-analysis software for immune sequencing data. Each CDR3 protein is one row after TCRdb ran MiXCR on the PCR reads. The table lists hundreds of thousands of distinct CDR3 sequences, just under 30% of them singletons. What was sequenced was blood. The receptors shown here come from a girl aged 5 to 17 with multiple sclerosis. The CDR3 runs from the conserved cysteine through the conserved F or W. Each record gives: clone size, V gene, J gene, D gene, CDR3 protein, CDR3 DNA. A D gene is named only where the DNA matches it firmly. Only part of the rows carry a size: once, few, many, or a class if the clone is expanded.

-	TRBV6-1	TRBJ2-7	TRBD2	CASSELPSGSSYEQYF	TGTGCCAGCAGTGAGCTTCCTAGCGGGAGCTCCTACGAGCAGTACTTC
-	TRBV27	TRBJ1-5	-	CASSLFFTQPQHF	TGTGCCAGCAGTTTATTTTTTACTCAGCCCCAGCATTTT
-	TRBV10-3	TRBJ2-2	-	CAISRGTEDTGELFF	TGTGCCATCAGCCGCGGGACAGAGGACACCGGGGAGCTGTTTTTT
-	TRBV11-2	TRBJ2-7	TRBD1	CASSSLDRAHEQYF	TGTGCCAGCAGCTCGTTAGACAGGGCCCACGAGCAGTACTTC
-	TRBV6-6	TRBJ1-1	TRBD1	CASSGAITGGRTEAFF	TGTGCCAGCAGTGGGGCAATAACAGGGGGCCGAACTGAAGCTTTCTTT
-	TRBV5-6	TRBJ2-7	TRBD2	CASSHPPGLADYEQYF	TGTGCCAGCAGCCACCCTCCGGGACTAGCTGATTACGAGCAGTACTTC
few	TRBV15	TRBJ2-1	TRBD2	CASRGGSNSEQFF	TGTGCCTCCCGGGGGGGAAGCAACAGTGAGCAGTTCTTC
-	TRBV6-2/TRBV6-3	TRBJ2-1	TRBD1	CASSYIAGGGEQFF	TGTGCCAGCAGTTACATCGCAGGGGGCGGTGAGCAGTTCTTC
few	TRBV6-2/TRBV6-3	TRBJ1-2	-	CASSYSTAQINYGYTF	TGTGCCAGCAGTTACTCGACAGCTCAGATCAACTATGGCTACACCTTC
few	TRBV7-2	TRBJ2-7	-	CASSLNSRATVSYEQYF	TGTGCCAGCAGCTTAAATTCACGTGCCACAGTTTCCTACGAGCAGTACTTC
-	TRBV20-1	TRBJ2-7	TRBD2	CSARAVAGPQSSYEQYF	TGCAGTGCTAGAGCGGTAGCGGGGCCCCAAAGCTCCTACGAGCAGTACTTC
-	TRBV19	TRBJ1-5	TRBD1	CASSSSGGGQPQHF	TGTGCCAGTAGTTCGTCAGGGGGTGGCCAGCCCCAGCATTTT
-	TRBV7-8	TRBJ2-7	-	CVSSLGGDSSYEQYF	TGTGTCAGCAGCTTGGGCGGTGATAGCTCCTACGAGCAGTACTTC
few	TRBV7-9	TRBJ2-7	-	CASRLHDMAPVLYF	TGTGCCAGCAGACTGCATGATATGGCCCCCGTTTTGTACTTC
few	TRBV16	TRBJ1-5	TRBD1	CASSQSGGEAPQHF	TGTGCCAGCAGCCAATCAGGGGGCGAAGCGCCCCAGCATTTT
-	TRBV5-5	TRBJ2-5	TRBD2	CASSFGGGFQGTQYF	TGTGCCAGCAGCTTCGGGGGAGGGTTCCAAGGGACCCAGTACTTC
many	TRBV7-2	TRBJ2-7	TRBD1	CASSRDSLYEQYF	TGTGCCAGCAGCCGGGACAGCCTTTACGAGCAGTACTTC
few	TRBV27	TRBJ2-3	-	CASSLRGGLSTDTQYF	TGTGCCAGCAGTTTGAGAGGCGGGCTATCCACAGATACGCAGTATTTT
few	TRBV10-3	TRBJ1-5	-	CAISESWDSNQPQHF	TGTGCCATCAGTGAGTCGTGGGACAGCAATCAGCCCCAGCATTTT
-	TRBV20-1	TRBJ2-7	-	CSASIFGGEYVDEQYF	TGCAGTGCTTCTATATTTGGGGGAGAGTACGTCGACGAGCAGTACTTC
few	TRBV7-9	TRBJ1-1	-	CASRPQWVNTEAFF	TGTGCCAGCAGGCCCCAGTGGGTGAACACTGAAGCTTTCTTT
many	TRBV7-2	TRBJ1-5	-	CASSLDGGGQPQHF	TGTGCCAGCAGCTTAGATGGGGGAGGGCAGCCCCAGCATTTT
-	TRBV12-3/TRBV12-4	TRBJ1-2	-	CASYPLRRLYGYTF	TGTGCCAGTTACCCGCTACGTCGACTCTATGGCTACACCTTC
-	TRBV4-3	TRBJ2-3	-	CASSQDRGLISTDTQYF	TGCGCCAGCAGCCAAGACCGTGGCCTAATCAGCACAGATACGCAGTATTTT
few	TRBV28	TRBJ1-2	-	CASSLAGEGYGYTF	TGTGCCAGCAGTTTGGCTGGGGAGGGCTATGGCTACACCTTC
few	TRBV20-1	TRBJ2-7	TRBD2	CSASRGKAGGPPYEQYF	TGCAGTGCTAGCCGAGGGAAGGCGGGAGGGCCTCCCTACGAGCAGTACTTC
-	TRBV7-9	TRBJ2-2	-	CASSPRGSNTGELFF	TGTGCCAGCAGCCCCCGAGGGTCAAACACCGGGGAGCTGTTTTTT
once	TRBV2	TRBJ2-3	-	CASSQASNQPQYF	TGTGCCAGCAGTCAGGCAAGCAATCAGCCCCAGTATTTT
-	TRBV4-2	TRBJ1-1	-	CASSETGTTEAFF	TGTGCCAGCAGCGAGACCGGGACCACTGAAGCTTTCTTT
few	TRBV28	TRBJ2-1	-	CASRRGQPYNEQFF	TGTGCCAGCCGGCGGGGACAGCCCTACAATGAGCAGTTCTTC
-	TRBV5-4	TRBJ2-5	-	CASAPVGGGETQYF	TGTGCCAGCGCCCCCGTGGGCGGTGGAGAGACCCAGTACTTC
-	TRBV6-6	TRBJ2-5	TRBD1	CASRGTGVDRRQYF	TGTGCCAGCAGGGGGACAGGGGTAGATCGGCGGCAGTACTTC
-	TRBV11-2	TRBJ2-3	-	CASSLFYSGVVGGVSTDTQYF	TGTGCCAGCAGCTTATTTTACTCTGGGGTGGTTGGCGGGGTGAGCACAGATACGCAGTATTTT
-	TRBV6-5	TRBJ1-2	TRBD1	CASRSLARHTGGDGYTF	TGTGCCAGCAGGTCACTCGCGAGACATACAGGGGGCGATGGCTACACCTTC
few	TRBV15	TRBJ2-1	-	CATSRRSGGPYNEQFF	TGTGCCACCAGTCGGAGGTCCGGGGGGCCATACAATGAGCAGTTCTTC
-	TRBV7-2	TRBJ1-2	TRBD1	CASSIRQGASDGYTF	TGTGCCAGCAGCATAAGACAGGGCGCTTCGGATGGCTACACCTTC
-	TRBV28	TRBJ2-5	-	CASTTGGTQYF	TGTGCCAGCACAACCGGGGGGACCCAGTACTTC
few	TRBV20-1	TRBJ2-1	TRBD2	CSAASGSSWEQFF	TGCAGTGCGGCTAGCGGTAGCAGCTGGGAGCAGTTCTTC
few	TRBV6-5	TRBJ2-7	TRBD2	CASSTRKSSGRVYYEQYF	TGTGCCAGCAGTACCCGAAAGAGTAGCGGGAGGGTGTACTACGAGCAGTACTTC
many	TRBV11-2	TRBJ2-5	-	CASSPGGYQETQYF	TGTGCCAGCAGCCCAGGAGGCTACCAAGAGACCCAGTACTTC
-	TRBV7-9	TRBJ2-1	-	CASSSRQSAYNEQFF	TGTGCCAGCAGCAGCCGACAGAGCGCCTACAATGAGCAGTTCTTC
-	TRBV28	TRBJ1-5	-	CASSPTANNQPQHF	TGTGCCAGCAGCCCCACGGCTAACAATCAGCCCCAGCATTTT
-	TRBV5-1	TRBJ2-1	-	CASSLQASLSPNEQFF	TGCGCCAGCAGCTTACAGGCTAGCTTGTCCCCCAATGAGCAGTTCTTC
many	TRBV10-3	TRBJ2-3	-	CAISVSSSTDTQYF	TGTGCCATCAGTGTATCTAGCAGCACAGATACGCAGTATTTT
few	TRBV20-1	TRBJ2-3	-	CSATVGADTQYF	TGCAGTGCTACGGTTGGGGCAGATACGCAGTATTTT
few	TRBV7-7	TRBJ2-1	-	CASSLSRQVDNEQFF	TGTGCCAGCAGCTTAAGTCGACAGGTCGACAATGAGCAGTTCTTC
few	TRBV4-1	TRBJ2-5	-	CASSQAGGRGYQETQYF	TGCGCCAGCAGCCAAGCCGGAGGAAGAGGGTACCAAGAGACCCAGTACTTC
few	TRBV25-1	TRBJ2-4	-	CASSSRGGNKNIQYF	TGTGCCAGCAGTAGTCGGGGTGGTAATAAAAACATTCAGTACTTC